The next 31 T cell receptor beta chains were all read from a single sample in a study of technical replicates of blood from a few donors. TCRdb's copy holds only in-frame clones and misses some; the assay was immunoSEQ multiplex PCR. In the table there are about 75,000 clones, 91% of which are singletons. Sequenced: T cells isolated from PBMCs. The origin of the receptors is a human donor in good health. Some clones in this sample may be carry-over from other donors' samples.

V and J are TRBV4-2 and TRBJ2-3, with 8 nucleotides matching TRBD2. V lost 0 bases, J lost 6 bases, and 5 bases stayed unmatched. This CDR3 region has 15 residues. Germline V gene lookup returns CDR1 LGHNA and CDR2 YNFKEQ. The DNA of the CDR3 is TGTGCCAGCAGCCAAGATCTGGCTAGCGGGGATACGCAGTATTTT. It yields the protein CASSQDLASGDTQYF.

V is TRBV13 and J is TRBJ2-1, with a weak D call TRBD2 (6 bases). This CDR3 has 16 amino acids. V shed 1 base and J shed 4 bases, with 14 bases lying between them. Germline values: CDR1 PRHDT, CDR2 FYEKMQ (reference sequence). Here the CDR3 reads CASSLEGGMTYNEQFF. The DNA for the CDR3 is TGTGCCAGCAGCTTAGAAGGAGGGATGACTTACAATGAGCAGTTCTTC.

The V and J genes are TRBV2 and TRBJ1-1; TRBD1 matches 8 bases. Germline V gene sequence: CDR1 SNHLY, CDR2 FYNNEI. The CDR3 length is 13 residues. The V segment lost 7 bases and the J segment 5 bases; nucleotides outside the gene matches: 6. The CDR3 DNA sequence: TGTGCCAGCAATTCACAGGGGGGGACTGAAGCTTTCTTT. Its translation: CASNSQGGTEAFF.

The chain employs TRBV5-1 and TRBJ2-5, with 8 bases fitting TRBD1. CDR3 length: 14 residues. Looked up from germline, CDR1 is SGHRS and CDR2 is YFSETQ. V gave up 4 bases and J gave up 5 bases; unmatched junction bases: 7. DNA for the CDR3: TGCGCCAGCAGCAACGGACAGGGTGGGGAGACCCAGTACTTC. Translation: CASSNGQGGETQYF.

This chain links TRBV6-5 with TRBJ2-7; 10 bases are a match to TRBD1. This CDR3 has 15 residues. V was clipped by 0 bases and J by 5 bases; unmatched bases: 4. Germline V gene lookup returns CDR1 MNHEY and CDR2 SVGAGI. As DNA, the CDR3 is TGTGCCAGCAGTTACTCGGGGACAGGGGAAAACGAGCAGTACTTC. Translation gives CASSYSGTGENEQYF.

This chain connects TRBV7-9 to TRBJ2-1; 8 positions agree with TRBD2. The CDR3 is 14 amino acids. Trimming removed 6 bases from V and 4 bases from J; junction bases left unmatched: 5. Germline values: CDR1 SEHNR, CDR2 FQNEAQ (reference sequence). The DNA for the CDR3 is TGTGCCAGCAGAGCGGGAGTTGCATACAATGAGCAGTTCTTC. It yields the protein CASRAGVAYNEQFF.

This sequence joins TRBV11-1 and TRBJ1-1, with 7 bases that match TRBD1. The trim removed 4 bases at V and 1 base at J, leaving 6 bases unmatched. Germline CDR1 is SGHAT and CDR2 is FQDESV (reference sequence). This CDR3 is built from 15 residues. The CDR3 loop is CASSSVTGPNTEAFF. The DNA of the CDR3 is TGTGCCAGCAGCTCAGTGACAGGGCCGAACACTGAAGCTTTCTTT.

The chain recombines TRBV7-2 with TRBJ2-1; TRBD2 matches 15 bases. V dropped 5 bases and J dropped 10; count of bases not matched to a gene: 15. CDR3 length: 18 residues. The germline V gene has CDR1 SGHTA and CDR2 FQGNSA. CDR3 DNA sequence: TGTGCCAGCAGCCGGTCCGGGACTAGCGGGGGGCCTAGGGGGGAGCAGTTCTTC. Translated, it gives CASSRSGTSGGPRGEQFF.

The chain recombines TRBV27 with TRBJ2-3, with a tentative D call TRBD2 (6 bases). This CDR3 spans 15 amino acids. Germline lookup yields CDR1 MNHEY and CDR2 SMNVEV (reference sequence). With 5 bases removed from V and 2 bases from J, the gap between germline ends came to 14 bases. CDR3 DNA: TGTGCCAGCAGTACTAGAGGAGGGAACACAGATACGCAGTATTTT. Residues: CASSTRGGNTDTQYF.

The chain links TRBV11-2 to TRBJ1-1; D unresolved. The V gene's germline CDR1 is SGHAT and CDR2 FQNNGV. CDR3 size: 16 residues. The germline V and J ends were trimmed by 8 bases and 2 bases, with 21 bases remaining between them. CDR3 residues: CASWAIGGLDNTEAFF. The CDR3 coding sequence is TGTGCCAGCTGGGCAATTGGAGGATTAGATAACACTGAAGCTTTCTTT.

The chain employs TRBV29-1 and TRBJ2-1, with a possible D match to TRBD2 (6 bases). V lost 5 bases and J 6 bases, leaving 8 bases between the germline ends. Germline V gene sequence: CDR1 SQVTM, CDR2 ANQGSEA. The CDR3 spans 11 residues. CDR3 sequence (DNA): TGCAGCGTTCAGGGAGGCAATGAGCAGTTCTTC. This gives the protein CSVQGGNEQFF.

This chain links TRBV2 with TRBJ2-3; 13 nucleotides align to TRBD2. CDR3 length: 16 amino acids. The germline V gene has CDR1 SNHLY and CDR2 FYNNEI. Trimming cost V 4 bases and J 0 bases; bases outside gene matches: 1. The CDR3 is CASSGGLAGSTDTQYF. CDR3 DNA sequence: TGTGCCAGCAGTGGGGGACTAGCGGGGAGCACAGATACGCAGTATTTT.

V and J are TRBV10-3 and TRBJ2-7, with TRBD1 matching over 10 bases. Per the germline V gene, CDR1 is ENHRY and CDR2 is SYGVKD. The ends lost 7 bases at V and 1 base at J; junction bases unmatched: 16. The CDR3 runs 18 residues. CDR3 loop: CAIKKGQGPNQDSYEQYF. The CDR3 nucleotides read TGTGCCATCAAGAAGGGACAGGGGCCCAACCAAGATTCCTACGAGCAGTACTTC.

A single count supports this clone. The gene calls are TRBV4-2 and TRBJ2-3; 14 nucleotides line up with TRBD2. V shed 4 bases, J shed 4 bases, and the junction held 4 bases outside the gene matches. This CDR3 is built from 16 residues. Germline CDR1 LGHNA, CDR2 YNFKEQ. The CDR3 loop reads CASSPATSGGADTQYF. The CDR3 nucleotides are TGTGCCAGCAGCCCCGCGACTAGCGGGGGGGCAGATACGCAGTATTTT.

The rearrangement joins TRBV19 to TRBJ2-1, with 7 bases fitting TRBD1. V lost 10 bases and J lost 7; bases outside the gene matches: 7. The length of the CDR3 is 12 residues. The germline V gene has CDR1 LNHDA and CDR2 SQIVND (reference sequence). The DNA of the CDR3 is TGTGCCACCACACAGGGGACGAATGAGCAGTTCTTC. Protein: CATTQGTNEQFF.

This chain uses TRBV5-6 with TRBJ2-7, with TRBD2 identical over 7 bases. With V trimmed by 6 bases and J by 2 bases, 11 bases remained unmatched. Looked up from germline, CDR1 is SGHDT and CDR2 is YYEEEE. The CDR3 covers 15 residues. This chain's CDR3 is CASKIWGEGTYEQYF. The CDR3 nucleotides read TGTGCCAGCAAGATATGGGGGGAGGGGACCTACGAGCAGTACTTC.

The genes are TRBV11-2 and TRBJ2-6; possible D gene TRBD1, 5 bases. Germline-derived CDR1 and CDR2 are SGHAT and FQNNGV. V lost 2 bases and J 3 bases, leaving 11 bases between the germline ends. The CDR3 runs to 16 residues. CDR3 in amino acids: CASSLHQGYGANVLTF. CDR3 sequence (DNA): TGTGCCAGCAGCTTACACCAGGGATATGGGGCCAACGTCCTGACTTTC.

This chain uses TRBV9 with TRBJ2-1; 10 nucleotides line up with TRBD2. Germline assignment: CDR1 SGDLS and CDR2 YYNGEE. V lost 3 bases, J lost 4 bases, and 4 bases stayed unmatched. The CDR3 loop spans 15 amino acids. The CDR3 is CASSAGTSVYNEQFF. Here the CDR3 DNA reads TGTGCCAGCAGCGCCGGGACTAGCGTATACAATGAGCAGTTCTTC.

The genes are TRBV6-5 and TRBJ2-7, with TRBD1 identical over 7 bases. The V gene end was trimmed by 6 bases and the J gene end by 3 bases; junction bases not matched to a gene: 11. Germline-derived CDR1 and CDR2 are MNHEY and SVGAGI. The CDR3 totals 15 residues. The CDR3 DNA reads as TGTGCCAGCAGGACCGGGACAGCTGAGGACTACGAGCAGTACTTC. Translated: CASRTGTAEDYEQYF.

The chain joins TRBV7-9 to TRBJ2-1; the match to TRBD2 covers 9 bases. CDR1 is SEHNR and CDR2 is FQNEAQ in the germline V gene (reference sequence). The CDR3 contains 17 residues. The V gene end was trimmed by 0 bases and the J gene end by 6 bases; junction bases not matched to a gene: 9. The CDR3 DNA sequence: TGTGCCAGCAGCTTAGCGCGGCTAGCGGGAAGTGGCAATGAGCAGTTCTTC. Its protein product is CASSLARLAGSGNEQFF. Using reference TRBV7-9 and TRBJ2-1 for the parts outside the CDR3, the full variable domain is DTGVSQNPRHKITKRGQNVTFRCDPISEHNRLYWYRQTLGQGPEFLTYFQNEAQLEKSRLLSDRFSAERPKGSFSTLEIQRTEQGDSAMYLCASSLARLAGSGNEQFFGPGTRLTVL.

V usage is TRBV29-1 and J usage is TRBJ1-3; 7 bases align to TRBD1. This CDR3 contains 13 residues. Germline lookup yields CDR1 SQVTM and CDR2 ANQGSEA. V shed 6 bases, J shed 5 bases, and the junction held 7 bases outside the gene matches. The DNA of the CDR3 is TGCAGCGTCATAAACAGGGGAAGAAACACCATATATTTT. This translates into CSVINRGRNTIYF.

This chain uses TRBV6-5 with TRBJ2-1; perhaps TRBD1 as D (6 bases). This CDR3 has 16 amino acids. Trimming left V 1 base short and J 0 bases short, with 10 bases between. Looked up from germline, CDR1 is MNHEY and CDR2 is SVGAGI. The CDR3 DNA reads as TGTGCCAGCAGTTACTGGACAGCAAGCTCCTACAATGAGCAGTTCTTC. It codes for CASSYWTASSYNEQFF.

The chain uses TRBV7-2 and TRBJ2-7; TRBD2 matches at 8 bases. The CDR3 has 13 amino acids. Trimming at V came to 5 bases and at J to 5 bases, leaving 5 bases not matched to a gene. Germline assignment: CDR1 SGHTA and CDR2 FQGNSA. As DNA, the CDR3 is TGTGCCAGCAGCCCCGGGAGGGCCCACGAGCAGTACTTC. The encoded protein is CASSPGRAHEQYF. The entire variable domain, with the rest obtained from reference TRBV7-2 and TRBJ2-7, is as follows: GAGVSQSPSNKVTEKGKDVELRCDPISGHTALYWYRQSLGQGLEFLIYFQGNSAPDKSGLPSDRFSAERTGGSVSTLTIQRTQQEDSAVYLCASSPGRAHEQYFGPGTRLTVT.

The gene calls are TRBV29-1 and TRBJ2-7; 9 bases match TRBD2. There are 14 residues in the CDR3. CDR1 and CDR2 from the germline V gene are SQVTM and ANQGSEA. Germline trimming cut 5 bases from V and 4 bases from J; bases unmatched to any gene: 9. The CDR3 coding sequence is TGCAGCGTTCTCCCACTAGCGGGCGGATACGAGCAGTACTTC. Translating it yields CSVLPLAGGYEQYF.

The genes are TRBV9 and TRBJ1-6, with D unresolved. V lost 1 base, J lost 7 bases, and 3 bases lay in between. This CDR3 has 12 residues. CDR1 is SGDLS and CDR2 is YYNGEE in the germline V gene. The CDR3 reads CASSVPNSPLHF. CDR3 coding DNA: TGTGCCAGCAGCGTACCGAATTCACCCCTCCACTTT.

The chain couples TRBV6-5 to TRBJ1-6, with unresolved D. This CDR3 has 13 residues. Trimming took off 6 bases at V and 2 bases at J, with 5 bases between the two ends. In germline, CDR1 is MNHEY, CDR2 SVGAGI. The CDR3 nucleotides read TGTGCCAGCAGCCGCGCCTATAATTCACCCCTCCACTTT. This gives the protein CASSRAYNSPLHF.

The chain employs TRBV29-1 and TRBJ1-2; perhaps TRBD1 as D (5 bases). Trimming cost V 0 bases and J 2 bases, with 22 bases left between them. CDR1 is SQVTM and CDR2 is ANQGSEA in the germline V gene. The CDR3 spans 18 residues. CDR3 sequence reads: CSVEDLWVPGDPNYGYTF. CDR3 DNA: TGCAGCGTTGAAGATCTATGGGTCCCGGGGGACCCCAACTATGGCTACACCTTC.

The V and J genes are TRBV5-4 and TRBJ2-5; 8 bases are shared with TRBD1. Trimming removed 4 bases from V and 5 bases from J; junction bases left unmatched: 13. The germline V gene encodes CDR1 SGHNT and CDR2 YYREEE (reference sequence). The CDR3 sequence is 16 residues long. CDR3 sequence: CASSQGAGQGKETQYF. Here the CDR3 DNA reads TGTGCCAGCAGCCAGGGGGCCGGTCAGGGGAAGGAGACCCAGTACTTC.

This chain connects TRBV4-2 to TRBJ2-7; 10 bases align to TRBD1. Germline CDR1 reads LGHNA; CDR2 reads YNFKEQ. J lost 6 bases, V lost 3 bases, and 5 bases had no gene match. The CDR3 totals 14 residues. DNA for the CDR3: TGTGCCAGCAGCCATGAGGGACAGGGGTTCGAGCAGTACTTC. Amino acids: CASSHEGQGFEQYF.

The V gene is TRBV7-8, the J gene TRBJ2-2; 7 bases agree with TRBD1. This CDR3 is built from 15 residues. With 1 base clipped from V and 4 bases from J, the junction kept 3 bases outside the gene matches. Germline V gene sequence: CDR1 SGHVS, CDR2 FQNEAQ. The chain's CDR3 is CASSLVQGVTGELFF. Written as DNA, the CDR3 is TGTGCCAGCAGCTTAGTCCAGGGGGTCACCGGGGAGCTGTTTTTT.

The CDR3 DNA reads TGTGCCAGCAGTCACAGCTACGAGCAGTACTTC. It codes for CASSHSYEQYF. This rearrangement joins TRBV28 to TRBJ2-7; no clear D gene. This CDR3 comprises 11 residues. The germline CDR1 and CDR2 sequences are MDHEN and SYDVKM. Trimming left V 5 bases short and J 3 bases short, with 5 bases between.